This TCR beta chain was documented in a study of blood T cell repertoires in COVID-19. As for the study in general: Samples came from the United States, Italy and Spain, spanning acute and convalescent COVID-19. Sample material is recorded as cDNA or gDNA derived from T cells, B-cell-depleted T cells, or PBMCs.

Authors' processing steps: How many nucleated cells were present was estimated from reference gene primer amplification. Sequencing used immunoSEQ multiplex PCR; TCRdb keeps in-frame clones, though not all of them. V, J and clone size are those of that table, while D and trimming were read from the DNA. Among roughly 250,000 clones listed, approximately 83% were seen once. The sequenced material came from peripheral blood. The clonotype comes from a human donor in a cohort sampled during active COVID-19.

The DNA for the CDR3 is TGCGCCAGCAGCTCCGGGACAGGGTCTACAGAGACCCAGTACTTC. Translating it yields CASSSGTGSTETQYF. V and J are TRBV4-1 and TRBJ2-5, with 9 bases lining up with TRBD1. The germline CDR1 and CDR2 sequences are MGHRA and YSYEKL. The CDR3 length is 15 residues. V shed 5 bases and J 4 bases; nucleotides not matched to a gene: 8.